This TCR beta chain derives from a study of T cell changes during pregnancy in multiple sclerosis. CDR3 length equals 14 residues. Germline lookup yields CDR1 SGHVS and CDR2 FQNEAQ. Trimming pared 2 bases from V and 8 bases from J, leaving 12 bases between. TCRdb's copy holds only in-frame clones and misses some; the assay was immunoSEQ multiplex PCR. The table lists fewer than 25,000 clones, around nine tenths of them singletons. Material: CD4+ T cells from peripheral blood mononuclear cells, obtained in the second trimester of pregnancy. This clonotype was sampled from a female donor in good health, enrolled as a control in a pregnancy study. The rearrangement links TRBV7-8 to TRBJ1-4; D may be TRBD1 (6 bases). CDR3 region: CASSLTTGREKLFF. The CDR3 region has the DNA TGTGCCAGCAGCTTAACGACAGGCCGAGAAAAACTGTTTTTT.